Listed here are 13 T cell receptor beta chains from one sample, sequenced in a study of cytomegalovirus exposure and HLA in healthy donors. Sequencing was performed with immunoSEQ multiplex PCR; in TCRdb, only in-frame clones are kept and a portion is missing. The data hold approximately 150,000 clones, with 80% to 90% observed a single time. Sample: PBMCs. The receptors come from a woman aged 30 to 39 in good health and CMV-seronegative.

The rearrangement uses TRBV19 and TRBJ2-1; D gene unclear. Germline CDR1 and CDR2: LNHDA and SQIVND (reference sequence). This CDR3 is built from 15 residues. The V end was cut by 3 bases, the J end by 2 bases, with 11 bases between. The CDR3 sequence is CASSIEPRTYNEQFF. DNA for the CDR3: TGTGCCAGTAGTATCGAGCCCAGGACCTACAATGAGCAGTTCTTC.

The V and J genes are TRBV20-1 and TRBJ2-3; D is unclear. V lost 3 bases to trimming and J lost 6 bases, with 7 bases between them. There are 11 residues in the CDR3. The germline gives CDR1 DFQATT, CDR2 SNEGSKA (reference sequence). The CDR3 loop is CSASLPDTQYF. The CDR3 bases are TGCAGTGCTAGTCTTCCGGATACGCAGTATTTT.

V usage is TRBV5-1 and J usage is TRBJ1-2, with D perhaps TRBD1 (5 bases). Germline V gene sequence: CDR1 SGHRS, CDR2 YFSETQ. Trimming cost V 3 bases and J 8 bases, with 20 bases left between them. This CDR3 comprises 15 residues. DNA for the CDR3: TGCGCCAGCAGCTGGGGGGGAGAACACTTTGACGGCTACACCTTC. Translating gives CASSWGGEHFDGYTF.

This clone has only a few counts. V gene TRBV6-5 combines with J gene TRBJ1-1, with D perhaps matching TRBD1 (5 bases). This CDR3 region has 10 residues. Deletions cut 11 bases from V and 4 bases from J, with 8 bases between. Germline V gene lookup returns CDR1 MNHEY and CDR2 SVGAGI. The CDR3 loop reads CAVGGTEAFF. CDR3 DNA sequence: TGTGCCGTGGGGGGCACTGAAGCTTTCTTT.

The rearrangement links TRBV7-9 to TRBJ2-3; 13 bases agree with TRBD2. The ends lost 5 bases at V and 6 bases at J; junction bases unmatched: 5. CDR1 SEHNR and CDR2 FQNEAQ come from the germline V gene (reference sequence). The CDR3 is 15 amino acids. The CDR3 region is CASSPGLAGSDTQYF. In nucleotides, the CDR3 is TGTGCCAGCAGCCCGGGACTAGCGGGGTCTGATACGCAGTATTTT. Full variable domain (outside the CDR3, taken from reference TRBV7-9 and TRBJ2-3): DTGVSQNPRHKITKRGQNVTFRCDPISEHNRLYWYRQTLGQGPEFLTYFQNEAQLEKSRLLSDRFSAERPKGSFSTLEIQRTEQGDSAMYLCASSPGLAGSDTQYFGPGTRLTVL.

V usage is TRBV4-1 and J usage is TRBJ2-7, with TRBD2 as a possible D gene (6 bases). This CDR3 is 16 amino acids long. V was pared by 0 bases and J by 3 bases, with 15 bases between. CDR1 is MGHRA, CDR2 YSYEKL, per germline. The CDR3 reads CASSQDARETYYEQYF. CDR3 DNA: TGCGCCAGCAGCCAAGATGCCCGGGAGACGTACTACGAGCAGTACTTC.

The chain is built from TRBV21-1 and TRBJ1-1; TRBD1 was called by the table and not checked on the DNA. TRBV21-1 is shown as a pseudogene. CDR3 size: 16 residues. Written as DNA, the CDR3 is TGTGCCAGCAGCAAAGGAGTCAGGGGGCCTGACACTGAAGCTTTCTTT. It encodes CASSKGVRGPDTEAFF.

The CDR3, as DNA: TGCGCCAGCAGCTCCCTCCCAGTACTGACAGGGAATGCGAACTATGGCTACACCTTC. It codes for CASSSLPVLTGNANYGYTF. The chain links TRBV5-1 to TRBJ1-2, with 7 bases lining up with TRBD1. Germline loops: CDR1 SGHRS, CDR2 YFSETQ. The CDR3 extends over 19 amino acids. The V gene end was trimmed by 3 bases and the J gene end by 2 bases; junction bases not matched to a gene: 19.

The rearrangement uses TRBV7-2 and TRBJ2-2; 7 nucleotides agree with TRBD2. The CDR3 length is 15 residues. Germline assignment: CDR1 SGHTA and CDR2 FQGNSA. The J segment lost 5 bases and the V segment lost 5 bases, leaving 8 bases of the junction unmatched. The CDR3 sequence is CASSARTRSTGELFF. CDR3 sequence (DNA): TGTGCCAGCAGCGCCCGGACTAGATCTACCGGGGAGCTGTTTTTT.

This chain joins TRBV7-9 and TRBJ2-1, with D maybe TRBD1 (6 bases). The CDR3 spans 16 residues. The germline V and J ends were trimmed by 0 bases and 4 bases, with 13 bases remaining between them. Germline loops: CDR1 SEHNR, CDR2 FQNEAQ (reference sequence). The CDR3 loop is CASSLALGGTYNEQFF. The CDR3 bases are TGTGCCAGCAGCTTAGCGCTAGGGGGTACGTACAATGAGCAGTTCTTC.

This clone was detected a few times. The chain links TRBV14 to TRBJ1-1; 10 bases match TRBD1. Germline values: CDR1 SGHDN, CDR2 FVKESK. The CDR3 covers 17 residues. The ends lost 2 bases at V and 3 bases at J; junction bases unmatched: 9. CDR3 nucleotide sequence: TGTGCCAGCAGCCAATTGACAGGGGGCGGTAAGGACACTGAAGCTTTCTTT. It is translated as CASSQLTGGGKDTEAFF. The full variable domain, completed using reference TRBV14 and TRBJ1-1, is EAGVTQFPSHSVIEKGQTVTLRCDPISGHDNLYWYRRVMGKEIKFLLHFVKESKQDESGMPNNRFLAERTGGTYSTLKVQPAELEDSGVYFCASSQLTGGGKDTEAFFGQGTRLTVV.

This clone is a singleton in its sample. The genes are TRBV5-4 and TRBJ2-5; TRBD2 matches at 12 bases. The germline V gene encodes CDR1 SGHNT and CDR2 YYREEE (reference sequence). This CDR3 spans 14 amino acids. V shed 4 bases and J 5 bases; nucleotides not matched to a gene: 3. The DNA for the CDR3 is TGTGCCAGCAGCCTAGCGGGGGGGTGGGAGACCCAGTACTTC. Its translation is CASSLAGGWETQYF.

This clone was detected only once. J is TRBJ1-2 and V is TRBV4-2, with 12 positions matching TRBD1. Germline lookup yields CDR1 LGHNA and CDR2 YNFKEQ. V shed 3 bases and J 10 bases; nucleotides not matched to a gene: 6. The CDR3 loop spans 14 amino acids. CDR3 loop: CASSHGTGGGDYTF. Here the CDR3 DNA reads TGTGCCAGCAGCCACGGGACAGGGGGCGGCGACTACACCTTC.